These T cell receptor beta chains were read from a single sample in a study of Ad26.COV2.S vaccination and SARS-CoV-2 variants. The table came from immunoSEQ multiplex PCR; TCRdb's copy has only in-frame clones and leaves some out. The sample records around 450,000 clones, about 91% being singletons. This sample comprised peripheral blood, obtained in a trial of Ad26.COV2.S vaccine versus placebo. Every receptor here comes from a person between 18 and 65 years old who received the Ad26.COV2.S COVID-19 vaccine or a placebo. CDR3s include the opening cysteine and the closing phenylalanine or tryptophan. D genes are given only for firm matches. Expanded clones are given a class, and other clones once, few, many or no size at all.

d_gene: TRBD2
j_gene: TRBJ2-1
v_gene: TRBV7-3
abundance: .
CDR3nt: TGTGCCAGCAGCTACACTCTCTCGTGGGGGACTAGCGCCAATGAGCAGTTCTTC
CDR3aa: CASSYTLSWGTSANEQFF

d_gene: TRBD2
j_gene: TRBJ2-3
v_gene: TRBV5-4
abundance: .
CDR3nt: TGTGCCAGCAGACAAGCTAGCGGAGCTTCAGATACGCAGTATTTT
CDR3aa: CASRQASGASDTQYF

d_gene: .
j_gene: TRBJ2-4
v_gene: TRBV24-1
abundance: once
CDR3nt: TGTGCCACCAGTGACCCGGGAAGACAGGACGTTCAGTACTTC
CDR3aa: CATSDPGRQDVQYF

d_gene: .
j_gene: TRBJ1-5
v_gene: TRBV4-1
abundance: .
CDR3nt: TGCGCCAGCAGCCCGGCGGGGGGGAATCAGCCCCAGCATTTT
CDR3aa: CASSPAGGNQPQHF

d_gene: TRBD1
j_gene: TRBJ2-1
v_gene: TRBV7-8
abundance: .
CDR3nt: TGTGCCAGCAGCTTTCTCAAGGGGGCCGGGGATGAGCAGTTCTTC
CDR3aa: CASSFLKGAGDEQFF

d_gene: .
j_gene: TRBJ2-5
v_gene: TRBV6-6
abundance: .
CDR3nt: TGTGCCACCTCTAGGACCCAAGAGACCCAGTACTTC
CDR3aa: CATSRTQETQYF

d_gene: TRBD1
j_gene: TRBJ1-2
v_gene: TRBV18
abundance: few
CDR3nt: TGTGCCAGCTCACCAGGGACAGGCCGGGAAGCCAACTATGGCTACACCTTC
CDR3aa: CASSPGTGREANYGYTF

d_gene: .
j_gene: TRBJ1-2
v_gene: TRBV20-1
abundance: .
CDR3nt: TGCAGTGCTACAGGGAACTATGGCTACACCTTC
CDR3aa: CSATGNYGYTF

d_gene: .
j_gene: TRBJ2-5
v_gene: TRBV5-1
abundance: .
CDR3nt: TGCGCCAGCAGCTTGGTGGGGGCTTCACAAGAGACCCAGTACTTC
CDR3aa: CASSLVGASQETQYF

d_gene: .
j_gene: TRBJ1-5
v_gene: TRBV19
abundance: .
CDR3nt: TGTGCCAGTAGTATAACAAATCAGCCCCAGCATTTT
CDR3aa: CASSITNQPQHF

d_gene: .
j_gene: TRBJ1-5
v_gene: TRBV6-5
abundance: few
CDR3nt: TGTGCCAGCAGTTACTCGTTTCAGGACGATCAGCCCCAGCATTTT
CDR3aa: CASSYSFQDDQPQHF

d_gene: .
j_gene: TRBJ2-5
v_gene: TRBV2
abundance: .
CDR3nt: TGTGCCAGCATGAGGGATGAAGAGACCCAGTACTTC
CDR3aa: CASMRDEETQYF

d_gene: TRBD1
j_gene: TRBJ2-2
v_gene: TRBV11-2
abundance: .
CDR3nt: TGTGCCAGCAGCATAAGACAGGGGGCGAACACCGGGGAGCTGTTTTTT
CDR3aa: CASSIRQGANTGELFF

d_gene: .
j_gene: TRBJ2-3
v_gene: TRBV10-3
abundance: .
CDR3nt: TGTGCCATCAGTGTTCGAGGAGGGATTGATACGCAGTATTTT
CDR3aa: CAISVRGGIDTQYF

d_gene: .
j_gene: TRBJ1-1
v_gene: TRBV6-1
abundance: .
CDR3nt: TGTGCCAGCAGTGAAGGAACGTACAGGTGGGCTGAAGCTTTCTTT
CDR3aa: CASSEGTYRWAEAFF

d_gene: .
j_gene: TRBJ2-2
v_gene: TRBV6-6
abundance: .
CDR3nt: TGTGCCAGCAGTTTGGGGTGGGTTACATTGTCCGGGGAGCTGTTTTTT
CDR3aa: CASSLGWVTLSGELFF

d_gene: .
j_gene: TRBJ1-1
v_gene: TRBV7-2
abundance: .
CDR3nt: TGTGCCAGCAGCTCCTTCGGCATGATGAACACTGAAGCTTTCTTT
CDR3aa: CASSSFGMMNTEAFF

d_gene: .
j_gene: TRBJ2-1
v_gene: TRBV19
abundance: .
CDR3nt: TGTGCCAGTAGTCTAGAAGATGAGCAGTTCTTC
CDR3aa: CASSLEDEQFF

d_gene: .
j_gene: TRBJ1-1
v_gene: TRBV11-1
abundance: .
CDR3nt: TGTGCCAGCAGCGCTTTAATGGACACTGAAGCTTTCTTT
CDR3aa: CASSALMDTEAFF

d_gene: .
j_gene: TRBJ2-2
v_gene: TRBV10-2
abundance: .
CDR3nt: TGCGCCAGCAGTGAGTCGGCTATTAACACCGGGGAGCTGTTTTTT
CDR3aa: CASSESAINTGELFF

d_gene: .
j_gene: TRBJ2-3
v_gene: TRBV2
abundance: .
CDR3nt: TGTGCCAGCACCCGGACAACTAGCACAGATACGCAGTATTTT
CDR3aa: CASTRTTSTDTQYF

d_gene: .
j_gene: TRBJ1-4
v_gene: TRBV10-3
abundance: once
CDR3nt: TGTGCCATCAGTGAGTCGAACGCCGTTATGTCCCATCGGAATCCTAATGAAAAACTGTTTTTT
CDR3aa: CAISESNAVMSHRNPNEKLFF

d_gene: .
j_gene: TRBJ2-3
v_gene: TRBV5-1
abundance: .
CDR3nt: TGCGCCAGCAGCTTGAGGACTGATACAGATACGCAGTATTTT
CDR3aa: CASSLRTDTDTQYF

d_gene: TRBD1
j_gene: TRBJ2-2
v_gene: TRBV6-5
abundance: .
CDR3nt: TGTGCCAGCAGTTCTCAGGGGGCGTACACCGGGGAGCTGTTTTTT
CDR3aa: CASSSQGAYTGELFF

d_gene: .
j_gene: TRBJ1-5
v_gene: TRBV9
abundance: .
CDR3nt: TGTGCCAGCAGCGTATCCCCGAATCAGCCCCAGCATTTT
CDR3aa: CASSVSPNQPQHF

d_gene: .
j_gene: TRBJ2-1
v_gene: TRBV9
abundance: .
CDR3nt: TGTGCCAGCAGCCCGTGGGGGGATTCGGATGAGCAGTTCTTC
CDR3aa: CASSPWGDSDEQFF

d_gene: .
j_gene: TRBJ1-2
v_gene: TRBV28
abundance: .
CDR3nt: TGTGCCAGCAGTTTGGCAGGGCCCTATGGCTACACCTTC
CDR3aa: CASSLAGPYGYTF

d_gene: TRBD1
j_gene: TRBJ1-1
v_gene: TRBV29-1
abundance: .
CDR3nt: TGCAGCGTTTCCCAGGGACAGGTCACTGAAGCTTTCTTT
CDR3aa: CSVSQGQVTEAFF

d_gene: .
j_gene: TRBJ1-1
v_gene: TRBV6-5
abundance: .
CDR3nt: TGTGCCAGCAGCTTCGACGGCAACACTGAAGCTTTCTTT
CDR3aa: CASSFDGNTEAFF